The 30 T cell receptor beta chains in this list originate from one sample, sequenced in a study of shared clonotypes between healthy human individuals. The data were produced by immunoSEQ multiplex PCR, yet TCRdb's version contains in-frame clones alone and is incomplete. The sample carries more than 150,000 clones, approximately 61% recorded once. Sequencing was done on a sample of memory CD4+ T cells sorted from blood. Subset specified: CD45RA-negative fraction. The receptors originated from a man aged 30 to 45 in good health.

To note about this clone: Additional DNA sequences in this sample encode the identical CDR3. This chain links TRBV5-4 with TRBJ2-7; D is unresolved. This CDR3 contains 13 residues. V was clipped by 2 bases and J by 6 bases, with 12 bases between them. Germline assignment: CDR1 SGHNT and CDR2 YYREEE (reference sequence). The CDR3 DNA reads as TGTGCCAGCAGCTTACAAGTACCGGGCGAGCAGTACTTC. Amino acids: CASSLQVPGEQYF.

V gene TRBV5-1 combines with J gene TRBJ1-2; TRBD1 matches at 7 bases. Trimming took 0 bases from V and 5 from J; bases not matched to a gene: 4. Germline V CDR1 and CDR2: SGHRS, YFSETQ. CDR3 length equals 14 residues. CDR3 protein: CASSLAQGRYGYTF. The DNA for the CDR3 is TGCGCCAGCAGCTTGGCACAGGGGAGGTATGGCTACACCTTC.

This clone was counted between two and nine times. This sequence joins TRBV5-4 and TRBJ2-2, with D perhaps TRBD2 (7 bases). The V end lost 0 bases, the J end lost 4 bases, and 19 bases lay between the germline ends. Germline V gene data show CDR1 as SGHNT and CDR2 as YYREEE (reference sequence). The CDR3 totals 18 residues. Here the CDR3 DNA reads TGTGCCAGCAGCTTGGCCTGGGGGCTAGCGGACCCCACCGGGGAGCTGTTTTTT. It specifies CASSLAWGLADPTGELFF.

The chain uses TRBV4-3 and TRBJ2-7, with 15 bases matching TRBD2. The V segment lost 4 bases and the J segment 2 bases; nucleotides outside the gene matches: 6. The CDR3 loop spans 17 amino acids. Germline V gives CDR1 LGHNA, CDR2 YSLEER. CDR3 sequence: CASSPRTSGRDPYEQYF. The CDR3 DNA reads as TGCGCCAGCAGCCCAAGGACTAGCGGGAGGGATCCCTACGAGCAGTACTTC.

The chain is built from TRBV2 and TRBJ1-5, with D possibly matching TRBD1 (5 bases). The CDR3 totals 15 residues. Germline V gives CDR1 SNHLY, CDR2 FYNNEI. Trimming shortened V by 6 bases and J by 4 bases, and 16 bases separated the two germline ends. CDR3 protein: CASRSGSRGNQPQHF. In DNA, the CDR3 is TGTGCCAGCAGAAGCGGGTCTAGGGGTAATCAGCCCCAGCATTTT.

The chain recombines TRBV2 with TRBJ1-4; possibly TRBD1 for D (6 bases). V lost 4 bases, J lost 3 bases, and 12 bases lay in between. This CDR3 is 15 amino acids long. CDR1 is SNHLY, CDR2 FYNNEI, per germline. Here the CDR3 reads CASSVLEGANEKLFF. CDR3 nucleotides: TGTGCCAGCAGTGTCCTAGAGGGGGCTAATGAAAAACTGTTTTTT.

This rearrangement joins TRBV18 to TRBJ2-5; TRBD2 is a possible D gene (6 bases). The V end lost 6 bases, the J end lost 4 bases, and 12 bases lay between the germline ends. Germline V gene sequence: CDR1 KGHSH, CDR2 LQKENI. This CDR3 is 13 amino acids long. CDR3 bases: TGTGCCAGCTCGAAAAATAGCGGAGAGACCCAGTACTTC. Translating gives CASSKNSGETQYF. The variable domain in full, with the rest retrieved from reference TRBV18 and TRBJ2-5, is NAGVMQNPRHLVRRRGQEARLRCSPMKGHSHVYWYRQLPEEGLKFMVYLQKENIIDESGMPKERFSAEFPKEGPSILRIQQVVRGDSAAYFCASSKNSGETQYFGPGTRLLVL.

This clone was found a few times. The CDR3 spells CAISESGRSWGSGEQYF. CDR3 nucleotides: TGTGCCATCAGTGAGTCGGGTCGATCCTGGGGCTCCGGGGAGCAGTACTTC. The V and J genes are TRBV10-3 and TRBJ2-7, with TRBD1 as a possible D gene (5 bases). Germline loops: CDR1 ENHRY, CDR2 SYGVKD. The V end was cut by 0 bases, the J end by 7 bases, with 22 bases between. The CDR3 length is 17 residues.

This chain connects TRBV5-8 to TRBJ1-2, with 7 positions matching TRBD1. The CDR3 has 14 residues. Germline CDR1 and CDR2: SGHTS and YDEGEE. The V gene end was trimmed by 0 bases and the J gene end by 6 bases; junction bases not matched to a gene: 5. CDR3 protein: CASSLDRGANGYTF. The CDR3 coding sequence is TGTGCCAGCAGCTTGGACAGGGGTGCTAATGGCTACACCTTC.

This clone was counted a few times. The V call is TRBV6-5, the J call TRBJ1-4; no definite D call. CDR3 length: 15 residues. Germline CDR1 and CDR2: MNHEY and SVGAGI. V was clipped by 0 bases and J by 5 bases, with 10 bases between them. CDR3 nucleotides: TGTGCCAGCAGTTACTCCCGGGTCGCGAATGAAAAACTGTTTTTT. Amino acids: CASSYSRVANEKLFF.

The chain carries TRBV7-2 and TRBJ2-1; possibly TRBD2 for D (6 bases). Trimming removed 6 bases at V and 0 bases at J, with 15 bases between. Germline values: CDR1 SGHTA, CDR2 FQGNSA. The CDR3 contains 16 residues. The CDR3 here is CASRAGRVHSYNEQFF. The CDR3 region has the DNA TGTGCCAGCAGGGCGGGACGGGTGCACTCCTACAATGAGCAGTTCTTC. Full variable domain (outside the CDR3, taken from reference TRBV7-2 and TRBJ2-1): GAGVSQSPSNKVTEKGKDVELRCDPISGHTALYWYRQSLGQGLEFLIYFQGNSAPDKSGLPSDRFSAERTGGSVSTLTIQRTQQEDSAVYLCASRAGRVHSYNEQFFGPGTRLTVL.

The chain is built from TRBV5-5 and TRBJ2-7; D gene ambiguous. Per germline, CDR1 SGHKS and CDR2 YYEKEE (reference sequence). The CDR3 has 14 amino acids. Trimming shortened V by 1 base and J by 0 bases, and 8 bases separated the two germline ends. CDR3 protein: CASSLSQDSYEQYF. The CDR3 DNA reads as TGTGCCAGCAGCTTGAGCCAGGACTCCTACGAGCAGTACTTC.

This chain links TRBV10-2 with TRBJ2-3, with 10 bases that match TRBD2. The CDR3 covers 17 residues. With 2 bases clipped from V and 5 bases from J, the junction kept 10 bases outside the gene matches. Germline loops: CDR1 WSHSY, CDR2 SAAADI. CDR3 bases: TGCGCCAGCAGTGAGCTCCTAGCGGGAGTTAAGGAAGATACGCAGTATTTT. Its translation is CASSELLAGVKEDTQYF.

The chain recombines TRBV27 with TRBJ1-5; D is possibly TRBD1 (6 bases). The ends were cut back, 5 bases at V and 6 bases at J, with 23 bases in the middle. Germline V gives CDR1 MNHEY, CDR2 SMNVEV (reference sequence). The CDR3 consists of 17 residues. CDR3 coding DNA: TGTGCCAGCAGTCGCGTGGGGGGCCAGAAAGGGGGTCAGCCCCAGCATTTT. This sequence encodes CASSRVGGQKGGQPQHF.

This clone was detected a few times. The chain employs TRBV6-1 and TRBJ2-7; possibly TRBD1 for D (5 bases). V gave up 4 bases and J gave up 2 bases, with 9 bases separating them. Germline CDR1 and CDR2: MNHNS and SASEGT. The CDR3 has 13 residues. CDR3 in DNA: TGTGCCAGCAGTGTAGACAGCCCCTACGAGCAGTACTTC. Translation: CASSVDSPYEQYF.

This clone was seen only a few times. The chain recombines TRBV9 with TRBJ1-1; TRBD1 aligns across 7 bases. In germline, CDR1 is SGDLS, CDR2 YYNGEE. J was trimmed by 1 base and V by 3 bases; bases with no gene match: 3. The CDR3 loop spans 14 amino acids. In DNA, the CDR3 is TGTGCCAGCAGCGCCACAGGGGCGAACACTGAAGCTTTCTTT. Translation gives CASSATGANTEAFF.

The sample holds a few counts of this clone. The chain links TRBV19 to TRBJ1-2; 10 bases fit TRBD1. This CDR3 region has 15 residues. The junction had 9 bases not matched to a gene; V was cut back by 3 bases and J by 8 bases. Germline loops: CDR1 LNHDA, CDR2 SQIVND (reference sequence). CDR3 sequence: CASSIGTGASRGYTF. The CDR3 nucleotides are TGTGCCAGTAGTATCGGGACAGGGGCGAGTAGAGGCTACACCTTC.

This clone was recorded only once. The chain couples TRBV30 to TRBJ2-3; TRBD1 or TRBD2 may be the D gene (5 bases each). This CDR3 spans 15 amino acids. The germline V and J ends were trimmed by 0 bases and 2 bases, with 12 bases remaining between them. CDR1 and CDR2 (germline): GTSNPN, SVGIG (reference sequence). CDR3 sequence (DNA): TGTGCCTGGAGTGTAGGGACCCTAAACACAGATACGCAGTATTTT. This codes for CAWSVGTLNTDTQYF.

The chain joins TRBV19 to TRBJ1-1; D may be TRBD1 (5 bases). Germline CDR1 LNHDA, CDR2 SQIVND (reference sequence). Trimming pared 8 bases from V and 4 bases from J, leaving 20 bases between. This CDR3 spans 15 amino acids. The CDR3 nucleotides read TGTGCCAGTTCCCGTGGGGACTCAAGGGTCACTGAAGCTTTCTTT. Encoded protein: CASSRGDSRVTEAFF.

As concerns this clone: The same CDR3 arises from other DNA sequences in this sample as well. The genes are TRBV5-1 and TRBJ2-1, with 9 bases aligning to TRBD2. Unmatched junction bases numbered 6, after V lost 3 bases and J lost 8 bases. The CDR3 covers 14 residues. Germline-derived CDR1 and CDR2 are SGHRS and YFSETQ. The CDR3 DNA follows: TGCGCCAGCAGCTGGGGACTAGCTTCCGATGAGCAGTTCTTC. As protein: CASSWGLASDEQFF.

The chain has TRBV7-2 and TRBJ2-1, with TRBD2 matching over 8 bases. The CDR3 has 16 residues. V lost 2 bases, J lost 2 bases, and 5 bases stayed unmatched. Germline CDR1 is SGHTA and CDR2 is FQGNSA. CDR3 DNA: TGTGCCAGCAGCTTATTCGGCGGGAGGACCTACAATGAGCAGTTCTTC. Protein sequence: CASSLFGGRTYNEQFF.

This clone was detected many times. This chain uses TRBV30 with TRBJ2-7; no clear D gene. Germline CDR1 and CDR2: GTSNPN and SVGIG (reference sequence). The CDR3 consists of 11 residues. The ends were cut back, 5 bases at V and 1 base at J, with 6 bases in the middle. CDR3 DNA sequence: TGTGCCTGGCAGCAATCCTACGAGCAGTACTTC. Translated, it gives CAWQQSYEQYF.

The rearrangement links TRBV9 to TRBJ2-7; TRBD2 matches at 10 bases. The V gene's germline CDR1 is SGDLS and CDR2 YYNGEE. The CDR3 has 15 amino acids. V was pared by 0 bases and J by 3 bases, with 3 bases of the junction left unmatched. The CDR3 protein is CASSVDPSGSYEQYF. The DNA of the CDR3 is TGTGCCAGCAGCGTAGATCCTAGCGGGAGCTACGAGCAGTACTTC.

The rearrangement links TRBV10-1 to TRBJ1-2, with D perhaps TRBD1 (5 bases). CDR3 length: 13 amino acids. Germline CDR1 reads WNHNN; CDR2 reads SYGVQD (reference sequence). Trimming stripped 0 bases from V and 8 bases from J, with 10 bases between. This chain's CDR3 is CASSESHRSGYTF. As DNA, the CDR3 is TGCGCCAGCAGTGAGTCCCACAGGTCCGGCTACACCTTC.

V and J are TRBV9 and TRBJ2-3; 13 bases map to TRBD2. The ends lost 6 bases at V and 6 bases at J; junction bases unmatched: 7. CDR1 is SGDLS, CDR2 YYNGEE, per germline. The CDR3 covers 15 residues. The CDR3 region has the DNA TGTGCCAGCAACCGACTAGCGGGAGGATCCGATACGCAGTATTTT. Its protein product is CASNRLAGGSDTQYF.

This chain connects TRBV6-5 to TRBJ1-2, with D unclear. Per the germline V gene, CDR1 is MNHEY and CDR2 is SVGAGI. The V end was cut by 5 bases, the J end by 1 base, with 8 bases between. This CDR3 has 13 amino acids. The CDR3 is CASSQTDNYGYTF. The CDR3 DNA is TGTGCCAGCAGTCAGACCGATAACTATGGCTACACCTTC.

This clone was found once. This chain connects TRBV15 to TRBJ1-1, with TRBD1 as a possible D gene (6 bases). The CDR3 loop spans 16 amino acids. V shed 5 bases and J shed 0 bases, with 16 bases lying between them. CDR1 and CDR2 (germline): LNHNV, YYDKDF (reference sequence). The CDR3 DNA sequence: TGTGCCACCAGCTCGGGAAACAGGGAATTGAACACTGAAGCTTTCTTT. Amino acids: CATSSGNRELNTEAFF.

The rearrangement uses TRBV27 and TRBJ1-2; no clear D gene. Looked up from germline, CDR1 is MNHEY and CDR2 is SMNVEV (reference sequence). The CDR3 is 16 residues long. V shed 3 bases and J shed 0 bases, with 14 bases lying between them. The CDR3 DNA is TGTGCCAGCAGTTTCAAGGGCCTAAGTTCTAACTATGGCTACACCTTC. Translation gives CASSFKGLSSNYGYTF.

This chain uses TRBV14 with TRBJ2-1, with 8 positions matching TRBD1. The V gene's germline CDR1 is SGHDN and CDR2 FVKESK. The CDR3 extends over 16 amino acids. J was trimmed by 3 bases and V by 2 bases; bases with no gene match: 6. The CDR3 reads CASSQNRGSIYNEQFF. DNA for the CDR3: TGTGCCAGCAGCCAAAACAGGGGGTCCATCTACAATGAGCAGTTCTTC.

The chain is built from TRBV10-3 and TRBJ1-1; no reliable D call. This CDR3 contains 11 residues. The germline V gene encodes CDR1 ENHRY and CDR2 SYGVKD. Trimming took 6 bases from V and 5 from J, leaving 7 bases between them. CDR3 in amino acids: CAISGRTEAFF. The CDR3 nucleotides read TGTGCCATCAGCGGACGGACTGAAGCTTTCTTT.